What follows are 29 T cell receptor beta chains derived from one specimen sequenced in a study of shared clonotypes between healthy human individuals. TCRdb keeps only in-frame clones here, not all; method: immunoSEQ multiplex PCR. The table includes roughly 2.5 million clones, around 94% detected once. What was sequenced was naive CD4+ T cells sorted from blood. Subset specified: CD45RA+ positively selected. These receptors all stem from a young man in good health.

This chain's CDR3 is CASTPGASSYEQYF. In nucleotides, the CDR3 is TGCGCCAGCACACCGGGGGCCAGTTCCTACGAGCAGTACTTC. The V call is TRBV5-1, the J call TRBJ2-7; D possibly matches TRBD1 or TRBD2 (6 bases each). The CDR3 contains 14 residues. Germline CDR1 and CDR2: SGHRS and YFSETQ. The V gene lost 6 bases and the J gene lost 1 base, with 14 bases spanning the gap.

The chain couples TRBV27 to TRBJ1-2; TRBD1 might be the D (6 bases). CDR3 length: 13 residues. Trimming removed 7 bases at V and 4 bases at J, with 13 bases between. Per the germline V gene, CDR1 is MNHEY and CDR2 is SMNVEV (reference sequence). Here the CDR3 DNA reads TGTGCCAGCAAATTACAGGGTTTCTATGGCTACACCTTC. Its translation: CASKLQGFYGYTF.

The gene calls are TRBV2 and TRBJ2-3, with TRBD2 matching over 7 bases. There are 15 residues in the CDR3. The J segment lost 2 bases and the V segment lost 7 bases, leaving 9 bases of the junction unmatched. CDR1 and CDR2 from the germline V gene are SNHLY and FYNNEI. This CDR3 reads CASTSSGLTTDTQYF. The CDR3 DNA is TGTGCCAGCACTTCTAGCGGTTTAACCACAGATACGCAGTATTTT.

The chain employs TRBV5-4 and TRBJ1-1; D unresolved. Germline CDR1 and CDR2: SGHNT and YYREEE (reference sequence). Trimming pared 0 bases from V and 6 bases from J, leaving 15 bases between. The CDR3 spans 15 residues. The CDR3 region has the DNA TGTGCCAGCAGCTTGGGCCCTGGAGGGTACGCTGAAGCTTTCTTT. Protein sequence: CASSLGPGGYAEAFF.

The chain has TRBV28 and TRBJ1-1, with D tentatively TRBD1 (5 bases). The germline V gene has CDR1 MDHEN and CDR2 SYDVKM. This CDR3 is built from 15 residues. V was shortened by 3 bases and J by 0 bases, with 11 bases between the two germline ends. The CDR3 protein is CASSFPGTVNTEAFF. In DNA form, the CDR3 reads TGTGCCAGCAGTTTCCCCGGGACGGTGAACACTGAAGCTTTCTTT. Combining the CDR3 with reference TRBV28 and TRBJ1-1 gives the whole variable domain DVKVTQSSRYLVKRTGEKVFLECVQDMDHENMFWYRQDPGLGLRLIYFSYDVKMKEKGDIPEGYSVSREKKERFSLILESASTNQTSMYLCASSFPGTVNTEAFFGQGTRLTVV.

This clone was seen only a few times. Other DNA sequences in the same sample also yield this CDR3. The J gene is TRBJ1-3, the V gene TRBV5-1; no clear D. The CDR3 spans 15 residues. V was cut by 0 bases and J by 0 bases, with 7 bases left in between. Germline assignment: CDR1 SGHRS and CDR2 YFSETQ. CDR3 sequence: CASSLEGGSGNTIYF. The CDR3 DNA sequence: TGCGCCAGCAGCTTGGAGGGAGGCTCTGGAAACACCATATATTTT.

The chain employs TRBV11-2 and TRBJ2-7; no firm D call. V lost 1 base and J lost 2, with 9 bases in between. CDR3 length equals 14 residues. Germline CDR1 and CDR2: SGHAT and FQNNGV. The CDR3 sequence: CASSLGNGAYEQYF. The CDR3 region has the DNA TGTGCCAGCAGCTTAGGGAATGGGGCCTACGAGCAGTACTTC.

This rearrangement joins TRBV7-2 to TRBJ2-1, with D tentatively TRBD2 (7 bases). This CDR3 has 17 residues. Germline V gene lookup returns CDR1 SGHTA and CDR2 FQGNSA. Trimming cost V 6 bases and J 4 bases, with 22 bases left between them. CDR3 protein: CASSLGLGGPLYNEQFF. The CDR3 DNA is TGTGCCAGCAGTTTGGGACTCGGGGGGCCTCTTTACAATGAGCAGTTCTTC.

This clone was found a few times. The CDR3 loop is CASSEHAGNTEAFF. The CDR3 nucleotides read TGCGCCAGCAGTGAGCACGCGGGGAACACTGAAGCTTTCTTT. The V gene is TRBV10-1, the J gene TRBJ1-1; D is undetermined. This CDR3 region has 14 residues. With 2 bases removed from V and 1 base from J, the gap between germline ends came to 8 bases. The germline gives CDR1 WNHNN, CDR2 SYGVQD (reference sequence).

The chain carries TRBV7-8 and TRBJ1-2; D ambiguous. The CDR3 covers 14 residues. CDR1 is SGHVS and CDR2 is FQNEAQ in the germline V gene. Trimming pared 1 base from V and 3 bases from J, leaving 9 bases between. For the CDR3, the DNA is TGTGCCAGCAGCTTAGAATCACACTACTATGGCTACACCTTC. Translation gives CASSLESHYYGYTF.

The CDR3 region is CASSQQPGLALSYEQYF. The CDR3 DNA sequence: TGTGCCAGCAGCCAGCAGCCAGGACTAGCGTTATCCTACGAGCAGTACTTC. This rearrangement joins TRBV7-2 to TRBJ2-7, with 9 bases identical to TRBD2. With V trimmed by 5 bases and J by 1 base, 12 bases remained unmatched. The CDR3 sequence is 17 residues long. Germline V gene data show CDR1 as SGHTA and CDR2 as FQGNSA.

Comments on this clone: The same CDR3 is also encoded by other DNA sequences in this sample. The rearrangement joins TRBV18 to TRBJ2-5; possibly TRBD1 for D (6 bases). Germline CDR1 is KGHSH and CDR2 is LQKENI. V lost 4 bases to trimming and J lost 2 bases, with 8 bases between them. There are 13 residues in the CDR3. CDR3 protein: CASSLGQQETQYF. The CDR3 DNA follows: TGTGCCAGCTCACTTGGACAGCAAGAGACCCAGTACTTC. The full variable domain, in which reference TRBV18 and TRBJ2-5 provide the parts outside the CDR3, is NAGVMQNPRHLVRRRGQEARLRCSPMKGHSHVYWYRQLPEEGLKFMVYLQKENIIDESGMPKERFSAEFPKEGPSILRIQQVVRGDSAAYFCASSLGQQETQYFGPGTRLLVL.

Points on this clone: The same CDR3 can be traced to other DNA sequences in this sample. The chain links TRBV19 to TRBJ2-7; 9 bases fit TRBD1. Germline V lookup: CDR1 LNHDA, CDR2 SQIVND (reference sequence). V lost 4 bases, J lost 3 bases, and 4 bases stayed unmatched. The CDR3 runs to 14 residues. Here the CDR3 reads CASSTGQGGYEQYF. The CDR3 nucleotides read TGTGCCAGTAGTACGGGACAGGGAGGCTACGAGCAGTACTTC.

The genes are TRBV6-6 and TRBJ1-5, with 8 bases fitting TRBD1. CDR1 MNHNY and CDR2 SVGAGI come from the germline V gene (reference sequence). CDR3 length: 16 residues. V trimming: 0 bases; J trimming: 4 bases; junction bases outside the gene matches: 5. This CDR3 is CASSYSDRGGNQPQHF. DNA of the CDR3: TGTGCCAGCAGTTACTCCGACAGGGGCGGGAATCAGCCCCAGCATTTT.

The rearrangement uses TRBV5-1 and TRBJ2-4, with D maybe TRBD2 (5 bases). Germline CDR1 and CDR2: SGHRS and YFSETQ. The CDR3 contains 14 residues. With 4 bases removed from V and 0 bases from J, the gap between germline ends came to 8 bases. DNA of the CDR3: TGCGCCAGCAGCGAGGGTTTAGCCAAAAACATTCAGTACTTC. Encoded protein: CASSEGLAKNIQYF. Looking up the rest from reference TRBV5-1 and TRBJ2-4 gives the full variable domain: KAGVTQTPRYLIKTRGQQVTLSCSPISGHRSVSWYQQTPGQGLQFLFEYFSETQRNKGNFPGRFSGRQFSNSRSEMNVSTLELGDSALYLCASSEGLAKNIQYFGAGTRLSVL.

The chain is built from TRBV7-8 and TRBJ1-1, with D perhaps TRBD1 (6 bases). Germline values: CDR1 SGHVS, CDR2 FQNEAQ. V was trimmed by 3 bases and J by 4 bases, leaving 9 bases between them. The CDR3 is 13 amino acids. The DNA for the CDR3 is TGTGCCAGCAGCTTGACAGGACCCACTGAAGCTTTCTTT. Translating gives CASSLTGPTEAFF.

CDR3 amino acids: CASSLAGGGYGYTF. The DNA of the CDR3 is TGTGCCAGCAGCTTGGCGGGGGGTGGATATGGCTACACCTTC. The genes are TRBV5-4 and TRBJ1-2; perhaps TRBD1 as D (5 bases). The germline V gene has CDR1 SGHNT and CDR2 YYREEE (reference sequence). The CDR3 is made up of 14 amino acids. V was trimmed by 0 bases and J by 5 bases, leaving 11 bases between them.

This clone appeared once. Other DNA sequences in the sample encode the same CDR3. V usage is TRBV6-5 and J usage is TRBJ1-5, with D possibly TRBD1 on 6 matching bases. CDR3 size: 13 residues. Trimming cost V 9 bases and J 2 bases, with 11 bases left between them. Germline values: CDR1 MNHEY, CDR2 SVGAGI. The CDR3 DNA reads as TGTGCCAGTTCCCCAGGGGGCAATCAGCCCCAGCATTTT. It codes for CASSPGGNQPQHF.

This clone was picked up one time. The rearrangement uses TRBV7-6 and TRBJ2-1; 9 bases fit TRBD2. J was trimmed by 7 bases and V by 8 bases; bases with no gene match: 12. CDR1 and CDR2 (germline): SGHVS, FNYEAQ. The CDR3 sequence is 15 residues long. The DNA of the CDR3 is TGTGCCAGCGGTCGGGGGGCGGGAGGGCCGAATGAGCAGTTCTTC. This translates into CASGRGAGGPNEQFF.

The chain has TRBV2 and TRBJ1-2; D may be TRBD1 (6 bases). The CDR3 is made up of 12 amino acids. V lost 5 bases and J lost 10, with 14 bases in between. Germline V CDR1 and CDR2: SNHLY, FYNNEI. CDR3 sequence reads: CASSSGGKDYTF. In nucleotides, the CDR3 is TGTGCCAGCAGTTCCGGGGGCAAGGACTACACCTTC. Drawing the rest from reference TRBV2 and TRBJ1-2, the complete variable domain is EPEVTQTPSHQVTQMGQEVILRCVPISNHLYFYWYRQILGQKVEFLVSFYNNEISEKSEIFDDQFSVERPDGSNFTLKIRSTKLEDSAMYFCASSSGGKDYTFGSGTRLTVV.

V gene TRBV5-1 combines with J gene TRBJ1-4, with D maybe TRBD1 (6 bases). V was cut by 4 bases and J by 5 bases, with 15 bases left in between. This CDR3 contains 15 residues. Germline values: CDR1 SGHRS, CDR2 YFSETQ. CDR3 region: CASSMEQGSNEKLFF. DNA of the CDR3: TGCGCCAGCAGCATGGAACAGGGATCCAATGAAAAACTGTTTTTT.

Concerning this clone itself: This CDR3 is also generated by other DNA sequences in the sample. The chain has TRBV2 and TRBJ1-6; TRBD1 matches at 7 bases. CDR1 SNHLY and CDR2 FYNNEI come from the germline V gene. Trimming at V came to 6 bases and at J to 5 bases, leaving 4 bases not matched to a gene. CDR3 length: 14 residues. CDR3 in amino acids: CASRAGTDNSPLHF. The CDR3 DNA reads TGTGCCAGCAGGGCCGGGACAGATAATTCACCCCTCCACTTT. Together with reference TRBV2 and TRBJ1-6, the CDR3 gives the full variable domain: EPEVTQTPSHQVTQMGQEVILRCVPISNHLYFYWYRQILGQKVEFLVSFYNNEISEKSEIFDDQFSVERPDGSNFTLKIRSTKLEDSAMYFCASRAGTDNSPLHFGNGTRLTVT.

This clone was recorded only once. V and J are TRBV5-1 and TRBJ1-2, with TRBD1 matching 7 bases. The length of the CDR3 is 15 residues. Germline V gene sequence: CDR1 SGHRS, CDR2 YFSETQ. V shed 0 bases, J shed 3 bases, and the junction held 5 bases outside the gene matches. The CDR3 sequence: CASSLGGTAHYGYTF. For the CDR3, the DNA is TGCGCCAGCAGCTTGGGGGGGACAGCCCACTATGGCTACACCTTC. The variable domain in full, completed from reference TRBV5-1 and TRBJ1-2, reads KAGVTQTPRYLIKTRGQQVTLSCSPISGHRSVSWYQQTPGQGLQFLFEYFSETQRNKGNFPGRFSGRQFSNSRSEMNVSTLELGDSALYLCASSLGGTAHYGYTFGSGTRLTVV.

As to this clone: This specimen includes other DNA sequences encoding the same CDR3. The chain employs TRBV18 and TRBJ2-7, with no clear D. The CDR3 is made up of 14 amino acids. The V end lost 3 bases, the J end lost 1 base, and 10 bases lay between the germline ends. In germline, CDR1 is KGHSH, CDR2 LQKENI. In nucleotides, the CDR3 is TGTGCCAGCTCACCTGGGCTAAGTTCCTACGAGCAGTACTTC. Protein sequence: CASSPGLSSYEQYF.

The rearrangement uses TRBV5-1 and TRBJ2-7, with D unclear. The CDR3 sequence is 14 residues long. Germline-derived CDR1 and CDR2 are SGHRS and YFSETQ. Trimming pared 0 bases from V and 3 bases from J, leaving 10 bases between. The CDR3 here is CASSLAQVGYEQYF. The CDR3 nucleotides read TGCGCCAGCAGCTTGGCTCAGGTCGGCTACGAGCAGTACTTC.

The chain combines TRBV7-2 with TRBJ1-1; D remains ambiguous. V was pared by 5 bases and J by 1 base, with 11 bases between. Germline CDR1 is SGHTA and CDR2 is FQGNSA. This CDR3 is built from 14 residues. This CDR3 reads CASSPYLGNTEAFF. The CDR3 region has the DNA TGTGCCAGCAGCCCCTATCTTGGGAACACTGAAGCTTTCTTT.

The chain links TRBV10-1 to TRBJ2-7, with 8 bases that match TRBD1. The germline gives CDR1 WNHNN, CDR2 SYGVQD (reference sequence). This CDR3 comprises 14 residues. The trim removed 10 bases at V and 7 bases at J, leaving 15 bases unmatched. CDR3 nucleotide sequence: TGCGCCACCCGCACGAGGGACAGGATCAAAGAGCAGTACTTC. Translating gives CATRTRDRIKEQYF.

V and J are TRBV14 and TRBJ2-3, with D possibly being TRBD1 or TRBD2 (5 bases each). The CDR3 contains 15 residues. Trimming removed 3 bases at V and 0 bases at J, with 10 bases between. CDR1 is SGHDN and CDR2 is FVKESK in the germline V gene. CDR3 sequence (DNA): TGTGCCAGCAGCCAGGGACGGCCGAGCACAGATACGCAGTATTTT. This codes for CASSQGRPSTDTQYF.

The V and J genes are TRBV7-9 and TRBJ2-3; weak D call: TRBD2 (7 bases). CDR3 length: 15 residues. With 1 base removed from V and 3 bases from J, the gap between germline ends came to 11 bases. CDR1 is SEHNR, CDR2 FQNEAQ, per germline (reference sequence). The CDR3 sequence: CASSLGGGRTDTQYF. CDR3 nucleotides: TGTGCCAGCAGCTTAGGCGGGGGCCGGACAGATACGCAGTATTTT.